Each of the 16 T cell receptor beta chains below was sequenced from the same sample in a study of OX40 agonist ivuxolimab in advanced cancers. The assay was immunoSEQ multiplex PCR, and TCRdb's table has in-frame clones only and misses some. The data contain about 64,000 clones, about 86% of them singletons. Material: CD4+ or CD8+ T cells sorted from blood, obtained in a trial of the OX40 agonist ivuxolimab. The receptors stem from an adult with an advanced solid tumor such as melanoma, head and neck, liver or kidney cancer.

J is TRBJ2-6 and V is TRBV7-9; D unclear. Trimming stripped 5 bases from V and 0 bases from J, with 11 bases between. The CDR3 is 16 amino acids. In germline, CDR1 is SEHNR, CDR2 FQNEAQ (reference sequence). As DNA, the CDR3 is TGTGCCAGCAGCCCGATTCTGGGCTCTGGGGCCAACGTCCTGACTTTC. Residues: CASSPILGSGANVLTF.

This chain connects TRBV7-9 to TRBJ1-1; D might be TRBD1 (6 bases). Germline CDR1 is SEHNR and CDR2 is FQNEAQ (reference sequence). Between the trimmed V and J ends, which lost 1 base and 8 bases, there was a span of 8 bases. The CDR3 length is 12 residues. In nucleotides, the CDR3 is TGTGCCAGCAGCTTAGACAGGGCAGAAGCTTTCTTT. It translates to CASSLDRAEAFF. Together with reference TRBV7-9 and TRBJ1-1, the CDR3 gives the full variable domain: DTGVSQNPRHKITKRGQNVTFRCDPISEHNRLYWYRQTLGQGPEFLTYFQNEAQLEKSRLLSDRFSAERPKGSFSTLEIQRTEQGDSAMYLCASSLDRAEAFFGQGTRLTVV.

This sequence joins TRBV19 and TRBJ1-2; D uncertain. Germline assignment: CDR1 LNHDA and CDR2 SQIVND (reference sequence). This CDR3 contains 14 residues. The V gene lost 3 bases and the J gene lost 3 bases, with 11 bases spanning the gap. The CDR3 loop is CASSIWGNDYGYTF. In nucleotides, the CDR3 is TGTGCCAGTAGTATTTGGGGAAACGACTATGGCTACACCTTC.

The chain is built from TRBV6-6 and TRBJ1-4; D is unresolved. Germline V gene sequence: CDR1 MNHNY, CDR2 SVGAGI (reference sequence). The CDR3 runs to 12 residues. V was cut by 7 bases and J by 8 bases, with 11 bases left in between. DNA for the CDR3: TGTGCCAGCAACTTCGCTCAAGAAAAACTGTTTTTT. Protein: CASNFAQEKLFF.

This clone showed up just a few times. The chain carries TRBV27 and TRBJ2-1; 15 bases are shared with TRBD2. CDR1 MNHEY and CDR2 SMNVEV come from the germline V gene (reference sequence). The junction had 11 bases not matched to a gene; V was cut back by 5 bases and J by 0 bases. This CDR3 region has 20 residues. The CDR3 here is CASSKTRTSGRASSYNEQFF. The CDR3 DNA reads TGTGCCAGCAGTAAAACTCGGACTAGCGGGAGGGCTAGCTCCTACAATGAGCAGTTCTTC.

The V call is TRBV28, the J call TRBJ1-6; D may be TRBD1 (6 bases). CDR3 length: 15 residues. Deletions cut 7 bases from V and 7 bases from J, with 17 bases between. Germline lookup yields CDR1 MDHEN and CDR2 SYDVKM. CDR3 amino acids: CASTPGGGTNSPLHF. The CDR3 nucleotides are TGTGCCAGCACCCCGGGGGGGGGCACCAATTCACCCCTCCACTTT.

The rearrangement joins TRBV5-1 to TRBJ2-1, with a tentative D call TRBD2 (7 bases). The V gene's germline CDR1 is SGHRS and CDR2 YFSETQ. V lost 7 bases and J 2 bases, leaving 13 bases between the germline ends. There are 14 residues in the CDR3. The CDR3 spells CASRGLAAYNEQFF. The CDR3 coding sequence is TGCGCCAGCCGGGGGCTAGCGGCCTACAATGAGCAGTTCTTC. Variable domain in full (rest from reference TRBV5-1 and TRBJ2-1): KAGVTQTPRYLIKTRGQQVTLSCSPISGHRSVSWYQQTPGQGLQFLFEYFSETQRNKGNFPGRFSGRQFSNSRSEMNVSTLELGDSALYLCASRGLAAYNEQFFGPGTRLTVL.

CDR3 loop: CASSPRVGEQYF. The CDR3 DNA follows: TGTGCCAGCTCACCTCGAGTTGGCGAGCAGTACTTC. This chain links TRBV18 with TRBJ2-7; D not certain. The CDR3 has 12 amino acids. The germline CDR1 and CDR2 sequences are KGHSH and LQKENI. Trimming stripped 3 bases from V and 6 bases from J, with 9 bases between.

V is TRBV5-4 and J is TRBJ2-5; TRBD1 agrees at 7 bases. V dropped 4 bases and J dropped 5; count of bases not matched to a gene: 8. CDR3 length equals 14 residues. CDR1 and CDR2 from the germline V gene are SGHNT and YYREEE (reference sequence). This CDR3 is CASSIDRVGETQYF. CDR3 DNA: TGTGCCAGCAGCATAGACAGGGTTGGGGAGACCCAGTACTTC.

The V and J genes are TRBV4-1 and TRBJ2-3; 8 nucleotides align to TRBD1. Germline V CDR1 and CDR2: MGHRA, YSYEKL. CDR3 length: 15 amino acids. V lost 2 bases, J lost 4 bases, and 5 bases stayed unmatched. The CDR3 DNA reads TGCGCCAGCAGCCAAATCAGGGGGCGCGCAGATACGCAGTATTTT. It yields the protein CASSQIRGRADTQYF.

The gene calls are TRBV5-6 and TRBJ2-4, with D possibly matching TRBD2 (5 bases). The CDR3 is 17 residues long. Trimming removed 0 bases from V and 6 bases from J, with 19 bases in between. From germline, CDR1 is SGHDT and CDR2 YYEEEE. The CDR3 loop reads CASSLGEPGIWRNIQYF. The DNA of the CDR3 is TGTGCCAGCAGCTTGGGAGAACCGGGGATTTGGAGAAACATTCAGTACTTC.

The chain employs TRBV11-1 and TRBJ2-5; TRBD2 aligns across 15 bases. V dropped 5 bases and J dropped 5; count of bases not matched to a gene: 6. Per germline, CDR1 SGHAT and CDR2 FQDESV (reference sequence). CDR3 length: 16 residues. The CDR3 nucleotides are TGTGCCAGCAGCCTCGGGACTAGCGGGAGGATGGAGACCCAGTACTTC. Residues: CASSLGTSGRMETQYF.

V is TRBV27 and J is TRBJ2-2, with TRBD2 identical over 7 bases. V dropped 6 bases and J dropped 3; count of bases not matched to a gene: 10. Per the germline V gene, CDR1 is MNHEY and CDR2 is SMNVEV (reference sequence). There are 16 residues in the CDR3. The DNA of the CDR3 is TGTGCCAGCAGGGCGGTAGCGGGTTTGTACACCGGGGAGCTGTTTTTT. Its translation: CASRAVAGLYTGELFF.

V and J are TRBV5-1 and TRBJ1-1; D uncertain. V was clipped by 4 bases and J by 0 bases, with 10 bases between them. The CDR3 runs to 14 residues. Per germline, CDR1 SGHRS and CDR2 YFSETQ. The CDR3: CASSPAGMNTEAFF. CDR3 sequence (DNA): TGCGCCAGCAGCCCGGCCGGGATGAACACTGAAGCTTTCTTT.

The rearrangement uses TRBV2 and TRBJ2-7; the D gene could be TRBD1 or TRBD2 (5 bases each). CDR1 and CDR2 (germline): SNHLY, FYNNEI. Between the trimmed V and J ends, which lost 1 base and 4 bases, there was a span of 14 bases. The CDR3 extends over 15 amino acids. The CDR3 reads CASSEGGRDKYEQYF. The CDR3 DNA sequence: TGTGCCAGCAGTGAAGGGGGACGGGATAAATACGAGCAGTACTTC. The whole variable domain, filled in from reference TRBV2 and TRBJ2-7, reads EPEVTQTPSHQVTQMGQEVILRCVPISNHLYFYWYRQILGQKVEFLVSFYNNEISEKSEIFDDQFSVERPDGSNFTLKIRSTKLEDSAMYFCASSEGGRDKYEQYFGPGTRLTVT.

This clone was recorded a few times. This chain links TRBV9 with TRBJ1-4; D not resolved. V lost 4 bases to trimming and J lost 3 bases, with 7 bases between them. The germline gives CDR1 SGDLS, CDR2 YYNGEE. The CDR3 has 13 amino acids. This CDR3 is CASSFGPNEKLFF. The CDR3 coding sequence is TGTGCCAGCAGCTTCGGACCTAATGAAAAACTGTTTTTT. The full variable domain, rest sourced from reference TRBV9 and TRBJ1-4, is DSGVTQTPKHLITATGQRVTLRCSPRSGDLSVYWYQQSLDQGLQFLIQYYNGEERAKGNILERFSAQQFPDLHSELNLSSLELGDSALYFCASSFGPNEKLFFGSGTQLSVL.